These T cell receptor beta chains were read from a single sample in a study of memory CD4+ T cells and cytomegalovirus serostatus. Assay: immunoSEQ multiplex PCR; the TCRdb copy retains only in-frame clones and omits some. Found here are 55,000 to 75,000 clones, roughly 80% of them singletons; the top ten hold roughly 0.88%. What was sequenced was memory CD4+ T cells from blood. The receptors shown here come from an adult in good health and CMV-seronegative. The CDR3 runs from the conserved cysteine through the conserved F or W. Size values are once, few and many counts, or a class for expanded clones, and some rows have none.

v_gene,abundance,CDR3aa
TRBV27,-,CASSPRRATNTDTQYF
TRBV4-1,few,CASSQGDPWGNTEAFF
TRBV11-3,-,CASSLTGADEQYF
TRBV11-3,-,CASSPRTGSNTGELFF
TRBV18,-,CASSPRGTGPDTQYF
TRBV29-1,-,CSVEGPGGVAFF
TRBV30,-,CAWNSGAATNEKLFF
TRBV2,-,CASGGQNEKLFF
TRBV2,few,CASSDAGADYTF
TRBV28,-,CASSTTSGGSYNEQFF
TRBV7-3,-,CASSLTRDRGDEQYF
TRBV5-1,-,CASSPTRGQETQYF
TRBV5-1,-,CASRRDGSSYNSPLHF
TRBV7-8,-,CASSLVFSGGASAQETQYF
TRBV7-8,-,CASSSLQSPAYGYTF
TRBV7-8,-,CASSSDSGNQPQHF